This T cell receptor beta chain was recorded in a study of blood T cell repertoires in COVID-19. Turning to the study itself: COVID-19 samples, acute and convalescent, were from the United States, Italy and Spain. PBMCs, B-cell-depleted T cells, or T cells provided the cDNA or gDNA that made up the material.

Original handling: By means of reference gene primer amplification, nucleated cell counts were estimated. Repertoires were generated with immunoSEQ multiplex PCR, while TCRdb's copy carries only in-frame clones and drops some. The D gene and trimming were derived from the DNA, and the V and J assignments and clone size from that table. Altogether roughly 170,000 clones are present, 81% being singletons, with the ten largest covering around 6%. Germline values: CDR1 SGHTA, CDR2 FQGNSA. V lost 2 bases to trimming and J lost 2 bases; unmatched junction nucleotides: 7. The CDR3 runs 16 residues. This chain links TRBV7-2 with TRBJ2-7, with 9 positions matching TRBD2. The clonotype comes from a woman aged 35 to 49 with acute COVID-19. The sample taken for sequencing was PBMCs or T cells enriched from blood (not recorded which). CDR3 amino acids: CASSLWASGATYEQYF. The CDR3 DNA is TGTGCCAGCAGCTTATGGGCTAGCGGGGCAACCTACGAGCAGTACTTC.